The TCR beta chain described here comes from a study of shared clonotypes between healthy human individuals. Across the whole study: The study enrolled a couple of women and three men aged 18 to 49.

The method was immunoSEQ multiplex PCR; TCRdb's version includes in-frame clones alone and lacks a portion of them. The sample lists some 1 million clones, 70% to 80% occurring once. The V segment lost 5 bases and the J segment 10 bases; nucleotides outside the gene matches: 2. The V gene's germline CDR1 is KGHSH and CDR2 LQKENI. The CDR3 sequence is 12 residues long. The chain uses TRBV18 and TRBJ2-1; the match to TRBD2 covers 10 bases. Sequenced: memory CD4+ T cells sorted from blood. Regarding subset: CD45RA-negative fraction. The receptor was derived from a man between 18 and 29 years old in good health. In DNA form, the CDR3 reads TGTGCCAGCTCATCTAGCGGGGGCGAGCAGTTCTTC. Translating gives CASSSSGGEQFF.